The rows below give T cell receptor beta chains drawn from one sample of a study of blood T cells in healthy people across ages. TCRdb analysed the 5' RACE reads with MiXCR anew, one entry per CDR3 protein. The sample contains approximately 800,000 distinct CDR3 sequences, approximately 65% of which appear only once. Sequenced input: blood. The receptors originated from a man aged 30-40 years in good health. Both conserved end residues are part of each CDR3. A D gene is named only where the DNA matches it firmly. Clone size is not always given. Where it is, it says once, few, many or a class for expanded clones.

length	D	size	V	J	DNA	CDR3
15	-	-	TRBV7-9	TRBJ1-4	TGTGCCAGCAGTTCACACGGAACAACTAATGAAAAACTGTTTTTT	CASSSHGTTNEKLFF
19	TRBD2	-	TRBV20-1	TRBJ2-3	TGCAGTGCTAGAAATGCGGCCTTTACGGGGCGGGGGGGTCCGGATACGCAGTATTTT	CSARNAAFTGRGGPDTQYF
14	-	-	TRBV12-3/TRBV12-4	TRBJ2-1	TGTGCCAGCAGCCTACAAGGGCACAACAATGAGCAGTTCTTC	CASSLQGHNNEQFF
13	-	few	TRBV29-1	TRBJ2-1	TGCAGCGTCGAAACTGACAGCTACAATGAGCAGTTCTTC	CSVETDSYNEQFF
15	-	-	TRBV7-9	TRBJ1-2	TGTGCCAGCAGCGCCCTCAGGGGTTCATTCTATGGCTACACCTTC	CASSALRGSFYGYTF
15	-	-	TRBV7-2	TRBJ2-7	TGTGCCAGCAGCTTGTATGGCGCGCTGGTCAATGAGCAGTACTTC	CASSLYGALVNEQYF
17	-	-	TRBV6-5	TRBJ2-6	TGTGCCAGCAGTTACTCGGGTGTTAGCTCTGGGGCCAACGTCCTGACTTTC	CASSYSGVSSGANVLTF
14	-	-	TRBV6-5	TRBJ2-6	TGTGCCAGCAGTGACCTGGCCGGGGCCAACGTCCTGACTTTC	CASSDLAGANVLTF
13	-	few	TRBV4-1	TRBJ2-7	TGCGCCAGCAGCCAAGCGGTCTCCTACGAGCAGTACTTC	CASSQAVSYEQYF
13	-	medium-sized	TRBV20-1	TRBJ2-1	TGCAGTGCTCGACGGGACACCTTCAATGAGCAGTTCTTC	CSARRDTFNEQFF
15	TRBD2	-	TRBV20-1	TRBJ2-1	TGCAGTGCTCGACATAGCGGGGCCGCCCTGGAGACCCAGTTCTTC	CSARHSGAALETQFF
15	TRBD2	-	TRBV20-1	TRBJ2-5	TGCAGTGCTTCTTCTAGCGGGGACACCCAAGAGACCCAGTACTTC	CSASSSGDTQETQYF
12	TRBD2	few	TRBV6-2/TRBV6-3	TRBJ2-1	TGTGCCAGCAGTTTGCGGGAGAATGAGCAGTTCTTC	CASSLRENEQFF
13	-	few	TRBV29-1	TRBJ2-7	TGCAGCGTTGAAGATCAGGGAAGCTACGAGCAGTACTTC	CSVEDQGSYEQYF
18	-	-	TRBV4-3	TRBJ2-1	TGCGCCAGCAGCCAAGCCCCCTCAGGGGATATTTCCTACAATGAGCAGTTCTTC	CASSQAPSGDISYNEQFF
16	TRBD1	-	TRBV7-9	TRBJ1-4	TGTGCCAGCAGCCTCCGGGGAAGGGGGCAGGATGAAAAACTGTTTTTT	CASSLRGRGQDEKLFF
14	TRBD1	-	TRBV15	TRBJ1-1	TGTGCCACCAGCTTGGAGGGACAGATCCCTGAAGCTTTCTTT	CATSLEGQIPEAFF
15	TRBD1	-	TRBV20-1	TRBJ2-7	TGCAGTGCCAGGGAGTGGGACAGGGGGCCCTCCGAGCAGTACTTC	CSAREWDRGPSEQYF
14	TRBD2	few	TRBV29-1	TRBJ2-7	TGCAGCGTCCGCCGGGAGGGGTTTTCCTACGAGCAGTACTTC	CSVRREGFSYEQYF
13	-	-	TRBV30	TRBJ2-7	TGTGCCTGGGCGCGGGACAGTAGCTACGAGCAGTACTTC	CAWARDSSYEQYF
14	TRBD1	-	TRBV30	TRBJ1-2	TGTGCCTGGAGTTCGACAGGGGGCGGCTATGGCTACACCTTC	CAWSSTGGGYGYTF
14	-	-	TRBV2	TRBJ1-4	TGTGCCAGCAGTGAGGGGATGAGGAATGAAAAACTGTTTTTT	CASSEGMRNEKLFF
15	-	many	TRBV7-8	TRBJ1-4	TGTGCCAGCAGCTACAACCGACAGGCTAATGAAAAACTGTTTTTT	CASSYNRQANEKLFF
14	-	-	TRBV9	TRBJ2-1	TGTGCCAGCAGCGTAGGTCACGGGTGGAATGAGCAGTTCTTC	CASSVGHGWNEQFF
11	-	-	TRBV10-3	TRBJ2-7	TGTGCCATCTCCCCTGCGAGCGAGCAGTACTTC	CAISPASEQYF
16	TRBD2	-	TRBV4-3	TRBJ2-3	TGCGCCAGCAGCCCACTCGGGACTAGCGGATCAGATACGCAGTATTTT	CASSPLGTSGSDTQYF
17	TRBD1	-	TRBV7-9	TRBJ1-5	TGTGCCAGCAGCTTAGGGGGACAGGGGGCAGATGGTCAGCCCCAGCATTTT	CASSLGGQGADGQPQHF
14	-	-	TRBV20-1	TRBJ2-7	TGCAGTGCTGGGGACATCACGAGCTCCTACGAGCAGTACTTC	CSAGDITSSYEQYF
17	-	few	TRBV14	TRBJ2-5	TGTGCCAGCAGCCCCTTTGGAGTTGAGACGCCAAGCGAGACCCAGTACTTC	CASSPFGVETPSETQYF
14	-	-	TRBV9	TRBJ2-1	TGTGCCAGCAGCGTAGCACGGAGCCACAATGAGCAGTTCTTC	CASSVARSHNEQFF
15	-	-	TRBV28	TRBJ2-5	TGTGCCAGCAGTTTTCGGCAGTCTTTCCAAGAGACCCAGTACTTC	CASSFRQSFQETQYF
16	TRBD1	-	TRBV6-6	TRBJ1-4	TGTGCCAGCAGTAATTCACAGGGGGGAAGTAATGGAAAACTGTTTTTT	CASSNSQGGSNGKLFF
14	-	-	TRBV20-1	TRBJ2-1	TGCAGTGCAGCCGCGGGGTCCTCCTACAATGAGCAGTTCTTC	CSAAAGSSYNEQFF
15	-	-	TRBV12-3/TRBV12-4	TRBJ1-5	TGTGCCAGCAGTGTTCGGCAGGGTGGAAATCAGCCCCAGCATTTT	CASSVRQGGNQPQHF
13	TRBD2	-	TRBV29-1	TRBJ2-1	TGCAGCGTTGGCGGGGGTAGATCCAATGAGCAGTTCTTC	CSVGGGRSNEQFF
17	-	-	TRBV11-2	TRBJ2-3	TGTGCCAGCAGCTTAGCAGTAGGGGGACACGAGACAGATACGCAGTATTTT	CASSLAVGGHETDTQYF
12	-	few	TRBV27	TRBJ2-7	TGTGCCAGTTACTCAGGTACCTACGAGCAGTACTTC	CASYSGTYEQYF
16	-	once	TRBV10-3	TRBJ2-1	TGTGCCATCAGTGAGACGAAACGGAGCTCCTACGATGAGCAGTTCTTC	CAISETKRSSYDEQFF
15	-	-	TRBV7-2	TRBJ1-6	TGTGCCAGCAGCCCAATTGGCAGCCATAATTCACCCCTCCACTTT	CASSPIGSHNSPLHF
20	TRBD2	-	TRBV20-1	TRBJ2-1	TGCAGTGCTAGACATCAAAAGCGGGGGGGGACTTTGAGCTCCTACAATGAGCAGTTCTTC	CSARHQKRGGTLSSYNEQFF
14	-	few	TRBV27	TRBJ1-4	TGTGCCAGCAGGCGAACCTACCTGAGGGAAAAACTGTTTTTT	CASRRTYLREKLFF
14	-	-	TRBV11-1	TRBJ2-1	TGTGCCAGCAGCCCCCTTCCGTCAGACAATGAGCAGTTCTTC	CASSPLPSDNEQFF
16	TRBD1	-	TRBV10-3	TRBJ1-1	TGTGCCATCAGTTCCCCGGGACAGGGCTTGAACACTGAAGCTTTCTTT	CAISSPGQGLNTEAFF
15	-	-	TRBV2	TRBJ2-5	TGTGCCAGCAGTGAAAGGTCGTCAGGAAACAGTGAGCAGTACTTC	CASSERSSGNSEQYF
14	-	-	TRBV4-3	TRBJ1-2	TGCGCCAGCAGCCAAGATCTGAGGGGTTATGGCTACACCTTC	CASSQDLRGYGYTF
13	-	few	TRBV5-6	TRBJ1-4	TGTGCCAGCAGCTTACAGGGCACCGAAAAACTGTTTTTT	CASSLQGTEKLFF
15	TRBD2	many	TRBV7-2	TRBJ2-5	TGTGCCAGCAGCTTAGCGCAGTTCGGAACGGGAGGCCAGTACTTC	CASSLAQFGTGGQYF
12	-	-	TRBV20-1	TRBJ2-5	TGCAGTGCTAGGAGGGTCGTGAATGAGCAGTACTTC	CSARRVVNEQYF
15	TRBD2	-	TRBV6-2/TRBV6-3	TRBJ2-7	TGTGCCAGCAGTTACTCGGCTAGCGGACACTACGAGCAGTACTTC	CASSYSASGHYEQYF
18	-	-	TRBV12-3/TRBV12-4	TRBJ1-5	TGTGCCAGCAGTCCCATAGGGCCCGGCCTAGGGAGCAATCAGCCCCAGCATTTT	CASSPIGPGLGSNQPQHF
16	TRBD2	-	TRBV7-2	TRBJ2-1	TGTGCCAGCAGCTTAGCTTCTAGCGGGGGGTACAATGAGCGGTTCTTC	CASSLASSGGYNERFF
18	TRBD2	-	TRBV15	TRBJ2-3	TGTGCCACCAGCAGAGCGGGAACACTAGCGGGGGGACAAGATACGCAGTATTTT	CATSRAGTLAGGQDTQYF
13	-	-	TRBV2	TRBJ2-1	TGTGCCAGCAGCAAGGACTTGTACAATGAGCAGTTCTTC	CASSKDLYNEQFF
13	TRBD1	few	TRBV12-3/TRBV12-4	TRBJ2-7	TGTGCCAGCAGCACCGGGACAGGGCGCGAGCAGTACTTC	CASSTGTGREQYF